A single sample gave rise to the 29 T cell receptor beta chains below, sequenced in a study of shared clonotypes between healthy human individuals. Using immunoSEQ multiplex PCR, the repertoire was profiled, and TCRdb retains in-frame clones only, with some absent. The profile shows roughly 2.6 million clones, around 90% of them singletons. Source material: naive CD4+ T cells sorted from blood. Subset denoted: CD45RA+ positively selected. The receptor set was obtained from a man younger than 30 in good health.

This clone was seen only a few times. The chain recombines TRBV7-9 with TRBJ1-6; the D gene is possibly TRBD1 (5 bases). The CDR3 consists of 16 residues. Germline assignment: CDR1 SEHNR and CDR2 FQNEAQ (reference sequence). V was cut by 1 base and J by 13 bases, with 20 bases left in between. The CDR3 loop is CASSLELGVREGPLHF. The CDR3 DNA sequence: TGTGCCAGCAGCTTAGAACTGGGGGTCCGGGAGGGGCCCCTCCACTTT.

This chain connects TRBV25-1 to TRBJ2-3; the D gene is possibly TRBD2 (5 bases). The CDR3 spans 15 residues. Germline values: CDR1 MGHDK, CDR2 SYGVNS. V lost 1 base, J lost 5 bases, and 13 bases lay in between. CDR3 sequence: CASSESGLRGDTQYF. The CDR3 region has the DNA TGTGCCAGCAGTGAATCCGGACTCCGAGGAGATACGCAGTATTTT.

Note on this clone: The same CDR3 can be traced to other DNA sequences in this sample. The chain recombines TRBV28 with TRBJ2-7; 10 bases map to TRBD1. V lost 6 bases, J lost 4 bases, and 6 bases stayed unmatched. The length of the CDR3 is 14 residues. The V gene's germline CDR1 is MDHEN and CDR2 SYDVKM. The CDR3: CASSPTGGAYEQYF. The CDR3, as DNA: TGTGCCAGCAGCCCGACAGGGGGCGCGTACGAGCAGTACTTC.

This clone appeared a few times. V is TRBV27 and J is TRBJ1-5; D uncertain. CDR1 is MNHEY and CDR2 is SMNVEV in the germline V gene (reference sequence). The CDR3 spans 14 residues. Trimming cost V 3 bases and J 0 bases, with 6 bases left between them. In DNA form, the CDR3 reads TGTGCCAGCAGTTTCGGATATAGCAATCAGCCCCAGCATTTT. Its translation: CASSFGYSNQPQHF.

The J gene is TRBJ2-2, the V gene TRBV6-4; TRBD2 might be the D (6 bases). Trimming took 7 bases from V and 2 from J, leaving 11 bases between them. Germline CDR1 MRHNA, CDR2 SNTAGT. The CDR3 sequence is 14 residues long. CDR3 DNA: TGTGCCAGCAAACCGGGACTTAACACCGGGGAGCTGTTTTTT. Protein sequence: CASKPGLNTGELFF.

This rearrangement joins TRBV27 to TRBJ1-2; 7 positions agree with TRBD1. CDR3 length: 13 amino acids. Trimming at V came to 5 bases and at J to 8 bases, leaving 8 bases not matched to a gene. In germline, CDR1 is MNHEY, CDR2 SMNVEV (reference sequence). Here the CDR3 reads CASSPGGNRGYTF. CDR3 nucleotide sequence: TGTGCCAGCAGTCCAGGGGGTAATAGAGGCTACACCTTC.

This rearrangement joins TRBV5-5 to TRBJ1-6; D call uncertain. Trimming shortened V by 6 bases and J by 0 bases, and 16 bases separated the two germline ends. The CDR3 consists of 17 residues. CDR1 SGHKS and CDR2 YYEKEE come from the germline V gene (reference sequence). CDR3 protein: CASTPQAPSSYNSPLHF. The CDR3 coding sequence is TGTGCCAGCACGCCGCAGGCCCCAAGCTCCTATAATTCACCCCTCCACTTT.

The genes are TRBV11-2 and TRBJ1-3; the D gene is possibly TRBD1 (5 bases). The CDR3 is made up of 16 amino acids. V dropped 3 bases and J dropped 4 bases, with 16 bases sitting between them. CDR1 is SGHAT, CDR2 FQNNGV, per germline. The CDR3 is CASSFNGALGGNTIYF. CDR3 bases: TGTGCCAGCAGCTTTAATGGGGCCTTGGGGGGAAACACCATATATTTT.

The V call is TRBV10-1, the J call TRBJ2-3; 8 nucleotides match TRBD1. Germline loops: CDR1 WNHNN, CDR2 SYGVQD (reference sequence). V trimming: 3 bases; J trimming: 3 bases; junction bases outside the gene matches: 5. The CDR3 length is 15 residues. For the CDR3, the DNA is TGCGCCAGCAGTGAACAGGGGGTGAGGACAGATACGCAGTATTTT. It encodes CASSEQGVRTDTQYF.

This clone was seen just once. The chain carries TRBV20-1 and TRBJ2-7; D is tentatively TRBD1 or TRBD2 (5 bases each). The CDR3 loop spans 11 amino acids. Trimming left V 6 bases short and J 2 bases short, with 8 bases between. Germline-derived CDR1 and CDR2 are DFQATT and SNEGSKA (reference sequence). CDR3 protein: CSARDAYEQYF. CDR3 bases: TGCAGTGCCCGGGACGCCTACGAGCAGTACTTC.

This chain connects TRBV5-1 to TRBJ2-1; 7 nucleotides align to TRBD2. Germline-derived CDR1 and CDR2 are SGHRS and YFSETQ. V trimming: 4 bases; J trimming: 3 bases; junction bases outside the gene matches: 7. The CDR3 is 15 residues long. CDR3 residues: CASSNLAENYNEQFF. In DNA form, the CDR3 reads TGCGCCAGCAGCAACCTAGCGGAGAACTACAATGAGCAGTTCTTC. Looking up the rest from reference TRBV5-1 and TRBJ2-1 gives the full variable domain: KAGVTQTPRYLIKTRGQQVTLSCSPISGHRSVSWYQQTPGQGLQFLFEYFSETQRNKGNFPGRFSGRQFSNSRSEMNVSTLELGDSALYLCASSNLAENYNEQFFGPGTRLTVL.

The chain is built from TRBV6-1 and TRBJ1-5; D gene uncertain. Trimming shortened V by 6 bases and J by 9 bases, and 18 bases separated the two germline ends. Germline CDR1 and CDR2: MNHNS and SASEGT. The CDR3 consists of 14 residues. The CDR3 nucleotides read TGTGCCAGCAGGGGGAGTGGAGAATCTCGGCCCCAGCATTTT. It is translated as CASRGSGESRPQHF.

J is TRBJ2-1 and V is TRBV30; tentatively, D is TRBD2 (5 bases). Trimming took off 4 bases at V and 2 bases at J, with 9 bases between the two ends. Germline CDR1 and CDR2: GTSNPN and SVGIG (reference sequence). The CDR3 extends over 13 amino acids. The CDR3 protein is CAWKRGTYNEQFF. The CDR3 nucleotides read TGTGCCTGGAAACGGGGTACCTACAATGAGCAGTTCTTC.

V and J are TRBV7-9 and TRBJ2-5; D tentatively reads TRBD1 or TRBD2 (5 bases each). The CDR3 runs to 14 residues. Germline V CDR1 and CDR2: SEHNR, FQNEAQ (reference sequence). V gave up 3 bases and J gave up 4 bases, with 12 bases separating them. In nucleotides, the CDR3 is TGTGCCAGCAGCTTCCCAGGGAGAGGAGAGACCCAGTACTTC. Translation: CASSFPGRGETQYF.

This clone was recorded only once. The chain recombines TRBV30 with TRBJ2-7, with 8 positions matching TRBD2. CDR3 length equals 14 residues. Per germline, CDR1 GTSNPN and CDR2 SVGIG (reference sequence). J was trimmed by 3 bases and V by 3 bases; bases with no gene match: 7. The CDR3, as DNA: TGTGCCTGGAGAGGCACTAGCGGCGTCTACGAGCAGTACTTC. The encoded protein is CAWRGTSGVYEQYF.

This clone appeared a single time. The chain couples TRBV9 to TRBJ2-5; 10 bases agree with TRBD2. Germline CDR1 reads SGDLS; CDR2 reads YYNGEE. Trimming removed 1 base from V and 5 bases from J; junction bases left unmatched: 5. CDR3 length equals 15 residues. CDR3 amino acids: CASSVSGGVWETQYF. For the CDR3, the DNA is TGTGCCAGCAGCGTAAGCGGGGGGGTATGGGAGACCCAGTACTTC.

V usage is TRBV9 and J usage is TRBJ2-4; D is uncertain. CDR3 length: 15 amino acids. Germline V gene sequence: CDR1 SGDLS, CDR2 YYNGEE. The V end lost 0 bases, the J end lost 7 bases, and 14 bases lay between the germline ends. CDR3 nucleotide sequence: TGTGCCAGCAGCGTAGAAGTTGAGGAGACGAACATTCAGTACTTC. Translating gives CASSVEVEETNIQYF.

V usage is TRBV5-1 and J usage is TRBJ2-1; 8 bases line up with TRBD2. Losses at the gene ends were 0 bases for V and 15 bases for J; bases not matched to a gene: 14. This CDR3 comprises 15 residues. Germline V gives CDR1 SGHRS, CDR2 YFSETQ. Here the CDR3 DNA reads TGCGCCAGCAGCTTGGAGGGGTCTAGCGGGCTAAGCGGGTTCTTC. It translates to CASSLEGSSGLSGFF. The complete variable domain, with remaining parts taken from reference TRBV5-1 and TRBJ2-1, reads KAGVTQTPRYLIKTRGQQVTLSCSPISGHRSVSWYQQTPGQGLQFLFEYFSETQRNKGNFPGRFSGRQFSNSRSEMNVSTLELGDSALYLCASSLEGSSGLSGFFGPGTRLTVL.

The rearrangement uses TRBV29-1 and TRBJ2-2; weak D call: TRBD1 (5 bases). The CDR3 runs 14 residues. The V end lost 7 bases, the J end lost 3 bases, and 15 bases lay between the germline ends. In germline, CDR1 is SQVTM, CDR2 ANQGSEA. CDR3 nucleotide sequence: TGCAGCGCCCGAGGCAGGGTTGACACCGGGGAGCTGTTTTTT. It yields the protein CSARGRVDTGELFF.

The V gene is TRBV7-9, the J gene TRBJ1-4, with D hard to call. Trimming cost V 2 bases and J 5 bases, with 12 bases left between them. The CDR3 is 15 amino acids. CDR1 and CDR2 from the germline V gene are SEHNR and FQNEAQ (reference sequence). The CDR3 sequence is CASSLSGVVNEKLFF. For the CDR3, the DNA is TGTGCCAGCAGCTTATCTGGGGTTGTAAATGAAAAACTGTTTTTT.

The CDR3 protein is CAIRSSTGGNVYEQYF. The CDR3 DNA is TGTGCCATCAGAAGCAGCACAGGGGGCAATGTCTACGAGCAGTACTTC. The rearrangement joins TRBV10-3 to TRBJ2-7; TRBD1 matches at 9 bases. CDR3 length: 16 residues. J gave up 3 bases and V 6 bases, and 12 bases lay outside the gene matches. Germline CDR1 and CDR2: ENHRY and SYGVKD.

The chain has TRBV28 and TRBJ1-2, with 7 bases lining up with TRBD1. CDR3 size: 14 residues. Trimming took 2 bases from V and 4 from J; bases not matched to a gene: 4. Germline V gene sequence: CDR1 MDHEN, CDR2 SYDVKM. The CDR3 spells CASSLKGQIYGYTF. The CDR3 bases are TGTGCCAGCAGTTTAAAGGGACAGATCTATGGCTACACCTTC.

The chain links TRBV11-3 to TRBJ2-7; TRBD1 aligns across 8 bases. This CDR3 is built from 16 residues. Germline CDR1 and CDR2: SGHNT and YENEEA. Unmatched junction bases numbered 10, after V lost 4 bases and J lost 2 bases. CDR3 sequence: CASSSRQGAKPYEQYF. The CDR3, as DNA: TGTGCCAGCAGCTCGAGGCAGGGGGCGAAACCCTACGAGCAGTACTTC.

J is TRBJ2-1 and V is TRBV6-1, with D unclear. Between the trimmed V and J ends, which lost 4 bases and 8 bases, there was a span of 9 bases. This CDR3 is 12 amino acids long. Germline values: CDR1 MNHNS, CDR2 SASEGT. The CDR3 sequence: CASSVQLDEQFF. CDR3 DNA: TGTGCCAGCAGTGTACAATTGGATGAGCAGTTCTTC.

J is TRBJ2-1 and V is TRBV18, with D tentatively TRBD2 (5 bases). This CDR3 spans 13 amino acids. Germline CDR1 reads KGHSH; CDR2 reads LQKENI. The V end was cut by 3 bases, the J end by 9 bases, with 12 bases between. The CDR3 sequence is CASSPCSGCEQFF. The CDR3 nucleotides read TGTGCCAGCTCACCTTGCTCGGGGTGTGAGCAGTTCTTC.

This chain connects TRBV30 to TRBJ2-5; 9 bases agree with TRBD1. The CDR3 runs 14 residues. Trimming removed 4 bases from V and 4 bases from J; junction bases left unmatched: 7. CDR1 is GTSNPN and CDR2 is SVGIG in the germline V gene (reference sequence). The CDR3 loop is CAWTPDRGIETQYF. In DNA, the CDR3 is TGTGCCTGGACCCCGGACAGGGGAATAGAGACCCAGTACTTC.

The V and J genes are TRBV18 and TRBJ1-4; 8 bases are shared with TRBD1. This CDR3 contains 14 residues. Germline V CDR1 and CDR2: KGHSH, LQKENI. J lost 6 bases, V lost 4 bases, and 4 bases had no gene match. The CDR3 DNA follows: TGTGCCAGCTCACGGGGGACAGGAGATGAAAAACTGTTTTTT. Residues: CASSRGTGDEKLFF.

The chain joins TRBV6-1 to TRBJ1-6, with 10 bases aligning to TRBD1. Germline assignment: CDR1 MNHNS and CDR2 SASEGT. The CDR3 extends over 15 amino acids. J gave up 10 bases and V 8 bases, and 11 bases lay outside the gene matches. CDR3 region: CASFPDRGRNSPLHF. In DNA, the CDR3 is TGTGCCAGCTTTCCCGACAGGGGGCGCAACTCACCCCTCCACTTT.

V is TRBV9 and J is TRBJ1-2, with a possible D match to TRBD1 (5 bases). The ends were cut back, 4 bases at V and 0 bases at J, with 13 bases in the middle. From germline, CDR1 is SGDLS and CDR2 YYNGEE. The CDR3 consists of 15 residues. DNA for the CDR3: TGTGCCAGCAGCCCCGGGACGAGAACTAACTATGGCTACACCTTC. Protein sequence: CASSPGTRTNYGYTF.